The present T cell receptor beta chain was sequenced within a study of T cells in Graves' hyperthyroidism and ophthalmopathy. Graves' hyperthyroidism showing no ophthalmopathy progression within 18 months was considered stable. Uncontrolled infections, other autoimmune diseases, pregnancy or lactation led to exclusion of patients. Using RNA transcripts as the source, TCR beta CDR3 regions were amplified. A set of HTBI primers served as the primers for a first-round RT-PCR of the TCR CDR3. TCRdb used MiXCR to reprocess the multiplex PCR reads, holding one entry per CDR3 protein. The sample yields about 180,000 distinct CDR3 sequences, 17% seen once. This clonotype showed up many times. Germline-derived CDR1 and CDR2 are SGHRS and YFSETQ. V gave up 3 bases and J gave up 11 bases, with 20 bases separating them. The CDR3 has 14 residues.

The source is a woman between 50 and 59 years old with Graves' hyperthyroidism. The sequenced sample consisted of blood. This chain connects TRBV5-1 to TRBJ1-1; no clear D. The CDR3: CASSSPAGSSRAFF. The CDR3 DNA follows: TGCGCCAGCAGCTCTCCCGCGGGGAGTAGTCGGGCTTTCTTT.